This T cell receptor beta chain stems from a study of cytotoxic CD8 clonotypes in ibrutinib-treated CLL. Whole-study context: Response samples were taken after a median roughly 12 months of treatment, range 6 to 36. Study-wide findings and caveats: Clonality was higher at ibrutinib response and returned toward baseline at progression. Public clonotypes occurred uncommonly; on treatment, they contracted or remained stable. For progressing versus sustained-remission patients, sampling times were not the same.

Details on this clone: Its matching antigen is unknown.

From germline, CDR1 is LGHNA and CDR2 YNFKEQ. The CDR3 spans 17 residues. Trimming left V 1 base short and J 2 bases short, with 17 bases between. The assay was immunoSEQ multiplex PCR, and TCRdb's table has in-frame clones only and misses some. The table includes over 100,000 clones, roughly 57% detected once. This TCR derives from a human donor with chronic lymphocytic leukemia. This chain links TRBV4-2 with TRBJ2-5; D is undetermined. This sample comprised PBMCs, obtained after 24 months of ibrutinib treatment. The CDR3 bases are TGTGCCAGCAGCCAAGTTGGACGGAAGATTATTCAAGAGACCCAGTACTTC. This sequence encodes CASSQVGRKIIQETQYF.